The T cell receptor (beta chain) under discussion was sequenced for a study of glioma-infiltrating T cells. Using RNA template, CDR3s of TCR alpha and beta were amplified with iRepertoire arm-PCR. TCRdb ran MiXCR on the multiplex PCR reads and lists one entry per CDR3 protein. The data hold about 140,000 distinct CDR3 sequences, with approximately 40% observed a single time. CDR1 is SQVTM, CDR2 ANQGSEA, per germline. The CDR3 totals 13 residues. The V end lost 3 bases, the J end lost 3 bases, and 10 bases lay between the germline ends. The gene calls are TRBV29-1 and TRBJ2-3, with D perhaps matching TRBD1 or TRBD2 (5 bases each). This clonotype was sampled from a human donor with low-grade glioma or glioblastoma, undergoing nonglioma brain surgery, or in good health (not recorded which). Sequenced input: glioma tissue, nonneoplastic brain tissue, or PBMCs (not recorded which). The CDR3 reads CSVDLAGTDTQYF. DNA of the CDR3: TGCAGCGTTGACCTAGCAGGGACAGATACGCAGTATTTT.